This T cell receptor (beta chain) derives from a study of CD8 T cell repertoires and HIV-1 epitope variants. Here immunoSEQ multiplex PCR was the method, and the copy in TCRdb shows in-frame clones only, minus some. The sample yields 5,000 or so clones, around 69% seen once. As for this clone: Its antigen is not identified.

CDR3 length: 14 amino acids. With V trimmed by 3 bases and J by 3 bases, 3 bases remained unmatched. The V gene's germline CDR1 is SGHDT and CDR2 YYEEEE. Sequencing was performed on cultured CD8+ T cells derived from PBMCs. The TCR originated in a male donor with HIV. The chain links TRBV5-6 to TRBJ1-2; 9 nucleotides align to TRBD1. Written as DNA, the CDR3 is TGTGCCAGCAGCTCGGACAGGGGCTACTATGGCTACACCTTC. This codes for CASSSDRGYYGYTF.